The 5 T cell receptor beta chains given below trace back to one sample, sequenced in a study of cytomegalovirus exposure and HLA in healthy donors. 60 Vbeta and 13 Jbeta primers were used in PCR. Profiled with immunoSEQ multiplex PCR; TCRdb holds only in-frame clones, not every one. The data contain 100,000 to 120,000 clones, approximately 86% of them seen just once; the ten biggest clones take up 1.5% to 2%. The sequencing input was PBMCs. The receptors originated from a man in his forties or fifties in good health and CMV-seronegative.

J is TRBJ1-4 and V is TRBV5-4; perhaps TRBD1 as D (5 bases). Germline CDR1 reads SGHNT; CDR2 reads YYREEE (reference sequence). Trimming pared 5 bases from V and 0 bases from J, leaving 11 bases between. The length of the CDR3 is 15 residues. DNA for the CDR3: TGTGCCAGCAGTGGGGCGGGAGCAACTAATGAAAAACTGTTTTTT. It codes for CASSGAGATNEKLFF.

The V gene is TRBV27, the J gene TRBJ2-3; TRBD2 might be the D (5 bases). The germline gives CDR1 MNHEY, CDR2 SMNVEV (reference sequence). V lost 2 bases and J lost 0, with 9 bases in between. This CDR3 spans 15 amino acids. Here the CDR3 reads CASSLTRTSTDTQYF. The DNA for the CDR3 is TGTGCCAGCAGTTTAACCCGGACTAGCACAGATACGCAGTATTTT.

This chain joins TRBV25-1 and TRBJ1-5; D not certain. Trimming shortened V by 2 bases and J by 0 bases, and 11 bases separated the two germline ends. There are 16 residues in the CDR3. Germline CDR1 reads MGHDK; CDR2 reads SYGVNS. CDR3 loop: CASSELDTFSNQPQHF. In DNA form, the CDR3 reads TGTGCCAGCAGTGAACTTGACACCTTTAGCAATCAGCCCCAGCATTTT.

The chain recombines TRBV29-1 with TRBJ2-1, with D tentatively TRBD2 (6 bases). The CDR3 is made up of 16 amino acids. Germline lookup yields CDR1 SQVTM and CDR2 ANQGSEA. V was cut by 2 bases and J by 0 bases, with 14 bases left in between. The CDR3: CSVEPGTASSYNEQFF. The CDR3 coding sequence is TGCAGCGTTGAACCAGGGACTGCAAGCTCCTACAATGAGCAGTTCTTC.

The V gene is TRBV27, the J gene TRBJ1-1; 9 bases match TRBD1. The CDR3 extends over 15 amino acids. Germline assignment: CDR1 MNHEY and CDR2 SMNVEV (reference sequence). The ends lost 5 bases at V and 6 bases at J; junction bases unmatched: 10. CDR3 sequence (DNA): TGTGCCAGCAGTGCTTCCGGGACAGGGCGGGCTGAAGCTTTCTTT. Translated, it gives CASSASGTGRAEAFF.